This T cell receptor beta chain derives from a study of identical twins. Findings and caveats of the study: For out-of-frame alpha sequences shared by twins, low generation probability was in excess. Researchers caution that invariant MAIT and iNKT cells could partly confound zero-insertion analyses. Fewer insertions marked abundant cord blood beta clonotypes; young adult naive trended weakly, memory not at all. Models came in too low on out-of-frame TCR alpha sharing in monozygotic twins.

In TCRdb, the 5' RACE reads were re-called with MiXCR into one record per CDR3 protein. Of 420,000 or so distinct CDR3 sequences listed, roughly 18% are singletons. The ends were cut back, 4 bases at V and 0 bases at J, with 10 bases in the middle. Germline values: CDR1 MNHEY, CDR2 SVGAGI. This CDR3 comprises 16 residues. This clonotype was seen more than once but under ten times. Antigen specificity is unknown. The origin of this receptor is a man aged 50 or older in good health. V usage is TRBV6-5 and J usage is TRBJ1-6, with D uncertain. Sequencing input: naive T cells sorted from blood. Here the CDR3 reads CASSSAGVSYNSPLHF. In DNA form, the CDR3 reads TGTGCCAGCAGTTCGGCAGGAGTCTCCTATAATTCACCCCTCCACTTT.